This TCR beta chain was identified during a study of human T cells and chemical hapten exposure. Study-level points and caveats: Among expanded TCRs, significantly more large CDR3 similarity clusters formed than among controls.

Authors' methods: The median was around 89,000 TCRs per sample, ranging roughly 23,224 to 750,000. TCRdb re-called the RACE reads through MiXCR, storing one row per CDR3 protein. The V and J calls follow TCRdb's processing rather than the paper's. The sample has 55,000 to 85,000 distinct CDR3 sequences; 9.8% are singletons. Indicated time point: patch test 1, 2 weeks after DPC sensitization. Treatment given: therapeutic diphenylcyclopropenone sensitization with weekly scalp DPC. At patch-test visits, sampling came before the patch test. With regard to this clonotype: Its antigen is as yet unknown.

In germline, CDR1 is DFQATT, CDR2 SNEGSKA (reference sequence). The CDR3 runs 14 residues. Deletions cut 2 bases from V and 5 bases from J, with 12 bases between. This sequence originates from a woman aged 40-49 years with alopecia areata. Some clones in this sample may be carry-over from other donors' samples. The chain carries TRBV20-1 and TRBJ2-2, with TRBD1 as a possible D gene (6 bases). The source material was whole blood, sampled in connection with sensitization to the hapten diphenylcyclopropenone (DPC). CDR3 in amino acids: CSARTMTGTGELFF. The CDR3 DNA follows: TGCAGTGCTAGAACCATGACAGGTACCGGGGAGCTGTTTTTT.